These 11 T cell receptor beta chains originate from one sample sequenced in a study of CD8 T cells in ankylosing spondylitis. TCRdb ran MiXCR on the 5' RACE reads and lists one entry per CDR3 protein. The sample consists of some 250,000 distinct CDR3 sequences, 20% to 30% of them appearing once. What was sequenced was blood, either unsorted or a sorted T cell fraction (not recorded which). The receptors were sampled from a male donor with ankylosing spondylitis or in good health (not recorded which).

This clonotype was detected ten times or more. CDR3 protein: CASTLLRWQGGTEAFF. CDR3 nucleotides: TGTGCCAGCACCCTCCTAAGGTGGCAGGGAGGCACTGAAGCTTTCTTT. V is TRBV5-6 and J is TRBJ1-1, with TRBD1 as a possible D gene (5 bases). The CDR3 covers 16 residues. Trimming stripped 6 bases from V and 4 bases from J, with 22 bases between. The germline V gene has CDR1 SGHDT and CDR2 YYEEEE.

This clonotype was counted ten times or more. V is TRBV20-1 and J is TRBJ2-5, with 9 nucleotides matching TRBD1. The CDR3 contains 14 residues. Germline CDR1 DFQATT, CDR2 SNEGSKA (reference sequence). The V gene end was trimmed by 0 bases and the J gene end by 5 bases; junction bases not matched to a gene: 4. In nucleotides, the CDR3 is TGCAGTGCTAGAGACGGGACAGGGAGGGAGACCCAGTACTTC. Its protein product is CSARDGTGRETQYF.

The CDR3 DNA follows: TGCAGTGCCAAGGACAGGATCTTCATGAACACTGAAGCTTTCTTT. Protein product: CSAKDRIFMNTEAFF. The V call is TRBV20-1, the J call TRBJ1-1; 7 bases are a match to TRBD1. CDR1 is DFQATT, CDR2 SNEGSKA, per germline (reference sequence). After removal of 6 bases from V and 0 bases from J, the junction contained 10 bases not matched to a gene. CDR3 length equals 15 residues.

This clonotype has ten or more counts. The chain has TRBV4-2 and TRBJ2-7; perhaps TRBD1 as D (7 bases). The CDR3 has 14 residues. Germline V gene sequence: CDR1 LGHNA, CDR2 YNFKEQ. The V end lost 4 bases, the J end lost 4 bases, and 14 bases lay between the germline ends. CDR3 nucleotide sequence: TGTGCCAGCAGCCCCAACGGGGGACAGTACGAGCAGTACTTC. It codes for CASSPNGGQYEQYF.

A few counts support this clonotype. A much larger clone sits a single nucleotide away, making a read error possible. The chain has TRBV12-3 or TRBV12-4 and TRBJ2-1, with D hard to call. V lost 4 bases to trimming and J lost 7 bases, with 5 bases between them. The CDR3 totals 11 residues. This chain's CDR3 is CASSSPNEQFF. DNA of the CDR3: TGTGCCAGCAGTTCCCCTAATGAGCAGTTCTTC.

The V call is TRBV6-1, the J call TRBJ1-2; 9 nucleotides match TRBD1. There are 15 residues in the CDR3. CDR1 and CDR2 from the germline V gene are MNHNS and SASEGT. After removal of 5 bases from V and 4 bases from J, the junction contained 8 bases not matched to a gene. The CDR3 reads CASSPGTGSPYGYTF. CDR3 sequence (DNA): TGTGCCAGCAGTCCCGGGACAGGGTCCCCCTATGGCTACACCTTC.

This chain joins TRBV20-1 and TRBJ1-1; unclear D gene. Trimming took off 6 bases at V and 3 bases at J, with 11 bases between the two ends. The germline V gene encodes CDR1 DFQATT and CDR2 SNEGSKA (reference sequence). CDR3 length: 12 residues. CDR3 sequence (DNA): TGCAGTGCCCTACCTCTGTACACTGAAGCTTTCTTT. Encoded protein: CSALPLYTEAFF.

This clonotype was observed a handful of times. The chain employs TRBV12-3 or TRBV12-4 and TRBJ2-1; 11 nucleotides line up with TRBD2. The CDR3 extends over 18 amino acids. V lost 7 bases and J lost 8; bases outside the gene matches: 19. The CDR3 DNA reads as TGTGCCAGCACCAATATGGGGGGGACTAGCGGCCCTGGAGATGAGCAGTTCTTC. Its translation: CASTNMGGTSGPGDEQFF.

The chain employs TRBV12-3 or TRBV12-4 and TRBJ2-1, with a possible D match to TRBD1 (6 bases). Trimming shortened V by 8 bases and J by 12 bases, and 17 bases separated the two germline ends. The CDR3 length is 12 residues. CDR3 bases: TGTGCCAGCCGTGAACAGGGTCTTTGGCAGTTCTTC. Protein sequence: CASREQGLWQFF.

This clonotype was seen at least ten times. The V gene is TRBV11-2, the J gene TRBJ1-6; D is possibly TRBD1 (6 bases). This CDR3 region has 14 residues. Deletions cut 0 bases from V and 7 bases from J, with 7 bases between. In germline, CDR1 is SGHAT, CDR2 FQNNGV. CDR3 protein: CASSLETGNSPLHF. CDR3 DNA: TGTGCCAGCAGCTTAGAAACAGGGAATTCACCCCTCCACTTT.

This clonotype was observed a handful of times. The genes are TRBV20-1 and TRBJ2-1; perhaps TRBD2 as D (6 bases). The CDR3 is made up of 14 amino acids. With 1 base removed from V and 4 bases from J, the gap between germline ends came to 11 bases. Germline CDR1 DFQATT, CDR2 SNEGSKA (reference sequence). The CDR3 DNA follows: TGCAGTGCTAGAGGGCGGGGATTATACAATGAGCAGTTCTTC. This translates into CSARGRGLYNEQFF.